This entry features one T cell receptor beta chain sequence. This CDR3 contains 14 residues. CDR1 is MDHEN, CDR2 SYDVKM, per germline. The data were taken from a study of T cells expressing NK-cell markers. Across the study: Sorted CD3+CD56-NKG2C+, CD3+CD56+NKG2C+ and CD3+CD56+NKG2C- T cells supplied the TCR beta repertoires.

Following a re-call of the 5' RACE reads, TCRdb has one entry per CDR3 protein and lacks DNA. This repertoire includes roughly 420,000 distinct CDR3 sequences. The chain employs TRBV28 and TRBJ2-2; TCRdb picks TRBD1, but there is no DNA to check that call. This sequence originates from a woman between 18 and 70 years old in good health. Material for sequencing was blood T cells: a sorted CD56 or NKG2C T cell subset, CD4+ or CD8+ T cells, or bulk PBMC T cells (not recorded which). CDR3 loop: CASNEDRGPGELFF. The full variable domain, in which reference TRBV28 and TRBJ2-2 provide the parts outside the CDR3, is DVKVTQSSRYLVKRTGEKVFLECVQDMDHENMFWYRQDPGLGLRLIYFSYDVKMKEKGDIPEGYSVSREKKERFSLILESASTNQTSMYLCASNEDRGPGELFFGEGSRLTVL.